The clone carrying this TCR beta chain appeared many times. The data belong to a study of T cells in Graves' hyperthyroidism and ophthalmopathy. Authors of the study amplified TCR beta CDR3 regions from RNA transcripts. With the HTBI primer set, the TCR CDR3 went through a first round of RT-PCR. Each CDR3 protein is one row after TCRdb ran MiXCR on the multiplex PCR reads. The data contain under 250,000 distinct CDR3 sequences, more than 20% of them singletons. Patients with uncontrolled infections, other autoimmune diseases, pregnancy or lactation were excluded. Diagnosing involved the use of clinical symptoms, serum thyroxine and TRAb, thyroid ultrasound and orbital computed tomography. Source material for PBMCs was about 11 ml fresh peripheral blood. The CDR3 loop spans 18 amino acids. Germline V gives CDR1 SGHAT, CDR2 FQNNGV. Trimming took 0 bases from V and 2 from J; bases not matched to a gene: 8.

This chain connects TRBV11-2 to TRBJ2-2, with 8 nucleotides matching TRBD2. The receptor's source is a woman between 40 and 55 years old with Graves' ophthalmopathy. The source material was blood. The CDR3 region is CASSLEVRLATNTGELFF. DNA for the CDR3: TGTGCCAGCAGCTTAGAGGTGCGACTAGCGACAAACACCGGGGAGCTGTTTTTT. The variable domain in full, with the rest retrieved from reference TRBV11-2 and TRBJ2-2, is EAGVAQSPRYKIIEKRQSVAFWCNPISGHATLYWYQQILGQGPKLLIQFQNNGVVDDSQLPKDRFSAERLKGVDSTLKIQPAKLEDSAVYLCASSLEVRLATNTGELFFGEGSRLTVL.